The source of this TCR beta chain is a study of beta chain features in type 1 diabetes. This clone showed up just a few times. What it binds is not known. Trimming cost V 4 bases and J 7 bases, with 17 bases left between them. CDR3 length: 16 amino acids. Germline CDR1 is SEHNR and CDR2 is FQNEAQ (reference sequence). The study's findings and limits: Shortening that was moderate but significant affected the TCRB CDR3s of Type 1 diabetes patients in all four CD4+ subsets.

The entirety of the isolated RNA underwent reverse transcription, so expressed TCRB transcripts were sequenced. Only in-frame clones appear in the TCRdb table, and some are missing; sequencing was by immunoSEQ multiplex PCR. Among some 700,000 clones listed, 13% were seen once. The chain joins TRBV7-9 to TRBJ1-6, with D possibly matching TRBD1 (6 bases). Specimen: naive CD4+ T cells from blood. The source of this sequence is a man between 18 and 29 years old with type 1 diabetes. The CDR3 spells CASSWTWGGNNSPLHF. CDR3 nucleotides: TGTGCCAGCAGCTGGACTTGGGGGGGCAACAATTCACCCCTCCACTTT.